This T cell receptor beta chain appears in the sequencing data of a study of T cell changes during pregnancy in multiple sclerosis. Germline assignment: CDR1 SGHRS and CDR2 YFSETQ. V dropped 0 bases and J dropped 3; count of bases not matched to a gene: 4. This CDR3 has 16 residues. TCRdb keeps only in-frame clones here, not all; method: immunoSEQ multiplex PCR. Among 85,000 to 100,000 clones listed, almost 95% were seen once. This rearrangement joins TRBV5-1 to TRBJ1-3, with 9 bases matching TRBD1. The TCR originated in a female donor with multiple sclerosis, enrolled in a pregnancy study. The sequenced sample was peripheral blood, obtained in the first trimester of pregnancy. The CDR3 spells CASSLGTGGGGNTIYF. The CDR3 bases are TGCGCCAGCAGCTTGGGCACAGGGGGCGGTGGAAACACCATATATTTT. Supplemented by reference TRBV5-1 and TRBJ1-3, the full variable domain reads KAGVTQTPRYLIKTRGQQVTLSCSPISGHRSVSWYQQTPGQGLQFLFEYFSETQRNKGNFPGRFSGRQFSNSRSEMNVSTLELGDSALYLCASSLGTGGGGNTIYFGEGSWLTVV.